The 26 T cell receptor beta chains below were found in one sample sequenced in a study of vaccination effects on CD4 cells after COVID-19. Under the ViraFEST assay, PBMC were stimulated with viral peptide pools so that antigen-specific CD4+ T cells expanded. Sequencing was performed afterwards. Upon completion of 10 to 11 days in culture, CD4+ T cells were isolated. Nucleocapsid antibodies stayed negative before and after vaccination, showing no earlier SARS-CoV-2 infection. This table comes from immunoSEQ multiplex PCR, and its TCRdb copy is limited to in-frame clones, with some not included. The data show approximately 40,000 clones, 70% seen once. No antigen has been identified for these receptors. The source material was CD4+ T cells from PBMCs cultured with SARS-CoV-2 spike peptides, sampled before COVID-19 vaccination. These TCRs come from a human donor who received a COVID-19 vaccine.

The genes are TRBV4-3 and TRBJ1-2; D may be TRBD1 (6 bases). Trimming left V 4 bases short and J 6 bases short, with 18 bases between. The CDR3 consists of 15 residues. Germline V lookup: CDR1 LGHNA, CDR2 YSLEER. CDR3 coding DNA: TGCGCCAGCAGCCCCCTGGGGGACAAATTTAATGGCTACACCTTC. It encodes CASSPLGDKFNGYTF.

The rearrangement joins TRBV15 to TRBJ2-5; 11 nucleotides line up with TRBD1. V lost 0 bases to trimming and J lost 4 bases; unmatched junction nucleotides: 4. The CDR3 covers 16 residues. In germline, CDR1 is LNHNV, CDR2 YYDKDF (reference sequence). CDR3 amino acids: CATSRDPGQGAETQYF. CDR3 coding DNA: TGTGCCACCAGCAGAGACCCCGGACAGGGGGCAGAGACCCAGTACTTC.

This clone appeared once. The chain couples TRBV9 to TRBJ1-2, with D unresolved. The V end lost 0 bases, the J end lost 0 bases, and 9 bases lay between the germline ends. Germline CDR1 is SGDLS and CDR2 is YYNGEE. CDR3 length: 15 residues. CDR3 amino acids: CASSVGSLANYGYTF. The CDR3 DNA reads as TGTGCCAGCAGCGTAGGCTCTCTAGCTAACTATGGCTACACCTTC.

This clone showed up just a few times. V and J are TRBV5-5 and TRBJ2-7, with D perhaps TRBD1 (5 bases). The CDR3 is 16 residues long. Trimming cost V 0 bases and J 2 bases, with 15 bases left between them. From germline, CDR1 is SGHKS and CDR2 YYEKEE (reference sequence). The CDR3 loop is CASSLERTTGAYEQYF. The CDR3 DNA reads as TGTGCCAGCAGCTTGGAACGAACTACAGGAGCCTACGAGCAGTACTTC.

V usage is TRBV6-1 and J usage is TRBJ1-5; possibly TRBD1 for D (6 bases). Germline V gene lookup returns CDR1 MNHNS and CDR2 SASEGT. V shed 4 bases and J shed 2 bases, with 15 bases lying between them. This CDR3 has 16 residues. The CDR3 DNA follows: TGTGCCAGCAGTGGAGAACAGGGTCAACGCAATCAGCCCCAGCATTTT. It yields the protein CASSGEQGQRNQPQHF.

In this sample, this clone turned up a few times. This chain connects TRBV7-9 to TRBJ2-5, with TRBD1 identical over 9 bases. This CDR3 spans 15 amino acids. The germline gives CDR1 SEHNR, CDR2 FQNEAQ (reference sequence). The V gene end was trimmed by 3 bases and the J gene end by 4 bases; junction bases not matched to a gene: 6. The CDR3 loop is CASSFGTGTGETQYF. The CDR3 nucleotides are TGTGCCAGCAGCTTTGGGACAGGGACGGGAGAGACCCAGTACTTC.

The chain is built from TRBV7-2 and TRBJ2-7, with 10 positions matching TRBD1. V was pared by 4 bases and J by 4 bases, with 10 bases of the junction left unmatched. The CDR3 has 16 amino acids. CDR1 and CDR2 from the germline V gene are SGHTA and FQGNSA. The CDR3 nucleotides are TGTGCCAGCAGCTCGGGACAGGGGTTTGTCGCATACGAGCAGTACTTC. Its translation: CASSSGQGFVAYEQYF.

The chain combines TRBV18 with TRBJ2-5, with 8 positions matching TRBD2. The CDR3 is 13 amino acids. The V segment lost 3 bases and the J segment 4 bases; nucleotides outside the gene matches: 1. Germline loops: CDR1 KGHSH, CDR2 LQKENI. The CDR3 here is CASSPLAGETQYF. DNA for the CDR3: TGTGCCAGCTCACCGCTAGCGGGAGAGACCCAGTACTTC. The whole variable domain, remainder taken from reference TRBV18 and TRBJ2-5, is NAGVMQNPRHLVRRRGQEARLRCSPMKGHSHVYWYRQLPEEGLKFMVYLQKENIIDESGMPKERFSAEFPKEGPSILRIQQVVRGDSAAYFCASSPLAGETQYFGPGTRLLVL.

This clone was detected only once. The CDR3 nucleotides read TGTGCCAGCAGTTACTCGATCAGGGAGGCCGGGGAGCTGTTTTTT. Protein: CASSYSIREAGELFF. This chain links TRBV6-2 or TRBV6-3 with TRBJ2-2; D is perhaps TRBD2 (6 bases). Trimming cost V 0 bases and J 6 bases, with 11 bases left between them. The CDR3 spans 15 residues. Germline assignment: CDR1 MNHEY and CDR2 SVGEGT.

The count of this clone is one. The chain combines TRBV6-5 with TRBJ2-7; 8 nucleotides match TRBD1. The V and J ends lost 4 bases and 2 bases, in that order; junction bases with no gene match: 4. CDR3 length: 14 residues. CDR1 and CDR2 from the germline V gene are MNHEY and SVGAGI. CDR3 DNA sequence: TGTGCCAGCAGTTTGGGACAGGCCACCTACGAGCAGTACTTC. This translates into CASSLGQATYEQYF.

This sequence joins TRBV13 and TRBJ2-1, with 8 bases fitting TRBD1. Germline-derived CDR1 and CDR2 are PRHDT and FYEKMQ (reference sequence). CDR3 length equals 16 residues. Trimming took 5 bases from V and 8 from J; bases not matched to a gene: 14. The CDR3 DNA sequence: TGTGCCAGCAGCCCCCGTCCAGGGGGCTTCGGGGATGAGCAGTTCTTC. It translates to CASSPRPGGFGDEQFF.

The V and J genes are TRBV19 and TRBJ1-5; D may be TRBD1 (5 bases). Germline assignment: CDR1 LNHDA and CDR2 SQIVND (reference sequence). CDR3 size: 17 residues. Trimming stripped 0 bases from V and 0 bases from J, with 12 bases between. The CDR3 here is CASSIDKTTDSNQPQHF. The CDR3 nucleotides read TGTGCCAGTAGTATAGATAAAACGACAGATAGCAATCAGCCCCAGCATTTT.

The rearrangement uses TRBV27 and TRBJ2-7; D may be TRBD2 (6 bases). This CDR3 has 14 residues. CDR1 is MNHEY, CDR2 SMNVEV, per germline (reference sequence). V was trimmed by 5 bases and J by 2 bases, leaving 13 bases between them. CDR3 in amino acids: CASSPTRGPYEQYF. The CDR3 DNA sequence: TGTGCCAGCAGTCCAACGCGGGGTCCCTACGAGCAGTACTTC.

The rearrangement uses TRBV23-1 and TRBJ1-5, with 7 bases matching TRBD1. TRBV23-1 is an open reading frame, and its role is uncertain. The trim removed 7 bases at V and 5 bases at J, leaving 11 bases unmatched. The CDR3 contains 15 residues. The CDR3 is CASTPLRQGDQPQHF. CDR3 DNA: TGCGCCAGCACTCCTTTACGACAGGGAGATCAGCCCCAGCATTTT.

This clone was counted only a few times. The chain uses TRBV4-3 and TRBJ2-5, with 10 bases fitting TRBD2. Trimming removed 4 bases from V and 5 bases from J; junction bases left unmatched: 10. Germline CDR1 LGHNA, CDR2 YSLEER. This CDR3 is built from 16 residues. The CDR3: CASSPSSGGALETQYF. Here the CDR3 DNA reads TGCGCCAGCAGCCCATCCAGCGGGGGGGCCCTTGAGACCCAGTACTTC.

The rearrangement uses TRBV5-1 and TRBJ2-5, with a possible D match to TRBD1 (6 bases). Germline V gives CDR1 SGHRS, CDR2 YFSETQ. The CDR3 has 13 amino acids. The V end lost 3 bases, the J end lost 4 bases, and 10 bases lay between the germline ends. CDR3 sequence: CASSSTGSETQYF. The CDR3 DNA follows: TGCGCCAGCAGCTCTACAGGGTCAGAGACCCAGTACTTC. Full variable domain (remainder filled in from reference TRBV5-1 and TRBJ2-5): KAGVTQTPRYLIKTRGQQVTLSCSPISGHRSVSWYQQTPGQGLQFLFEYFSETQRNKGNFPGRFSGRQFSNSRSEMNVSTLELGDSALYLCASSSTGSETQYFGPGTRLLVL.

This clone was found a few times. The chain combines TRBV2 with TRBJ1-5, with 7 bases fitting TRBD1. In germline, CDR1 is SNHLY, CDR2 FYNNEI. The junction had 6 bases not matched to a gene; V was cut back by 7 bases and J by 0 bases. The CDR3 sequence is 15 residues long. CDR3 sequence (DNA): TGTGCCAGCAAGCAGGGGGGGGATAGCAATCAGCCCCAGCATTTT. This translates into CASKQGGDSNQPQHF.

This clone showed up just a few times. The rearrangement links TRBV4-1 to TRBJ2-7; D possibly uses TRBD1 or TRBD2 (5 bases each). This CDR3 comprises 15 residues. The germline gives CDR1 MGHRA, CDR2 YSYEKL. Trimming shortened V by 1 base and J by 4 bases, and 14 bases separated the two germline ends. CDR3 DNA sequence: TGCGCCAGCAGCCAAGGAGGGGCAGGTCCGTACGAGCAGTACTTC. It yields the protein CASSQGGAGPYEQYF.

This sequence joins TRBV28 and TRBJ2-4; D is uncertain. CDR1 MDHEN and CDR2 SYDVKM come from the germline V gene. The CDR3 has 14 residues. Between the trimmed V and J ends, which lost 6 bases and 4 bases, there was a span of 13 bases. CDR3 in amino acids: CASRTPTFKNIQYF. The CDR3, as DNA: TGTGCCAGCAGAACCCCTACGTTTAAAAACATTCAGTACTTC.

The genes are TRBV12-3 or TRBV12-4 and TRBJ1-2, with D unresolved. Trimming removed 8 bases at V and 8 bases at J, with 12 bases between. The CDR3 contains 11 residues. The DNA of the CDR3 is TGTGCCAGCGCAACCGCCGGGGGCTACACCTTC. This codes for CASATAGGYTF.

V is TRBV6-1 and J is TRBJ1-4; TRBD1 matches at 10 bases. In germline, CDR1 is MNHNS, CDR2 SASEGT. The CDR3 spans 14 residues. The V gene end was trimmed by 1 base and the J gene end by 7 bases; junction bases not matched to a gene: 0. The CDR3 nucleotides are TGTGCCAGCAGTGAAGGGACAGGGGGTGAAAAACTGTTTTTT. Protein: CASSEGTGGEKLFF.

CDR3 protein: CASSLEGVWNEQFF. DNA for the CDR3: TGTGCCAGCAGCTTAGAAGGGGTGTGGAATGAGCAGTTCTTC. This chain joins TRBV7-2 and TRBJ2-1; possibly TRBD1 for D (5 bases). CDR3 length equals 14 residues. Germline lookup yields CDR1 SGHTA and CDR2 FQGNSA. Between the trimmed V and J ends, which lost 1 base and 7 bases, there was a span of 11 bases.

This clone was seen only a few times. This chain connects TRBV18 to TRBJ1-2; D might be TRBD1 (5 bases). The CDR3 consists of 15 residues. Trimming pared 3 bases from V and 0 bases from J, leaving 11 bases between. The germline V gene encodes CDR1 KGHSH and CDR2 LQKENI. The DNA of the CDR3 is TGTGCCAGCTCACCGACAGTGCAAGCTAACTATGGCTACACCTTC. It is translated as CASSPTVQANYGYTF.

This clone was recorded a few times. The chain joins TRBV7-9 to TRBJ1-1, with TRBD1 matching 9 bases. The germline V gene encodes CDR1 SEHNR and CDR2 FQNEAQ (reference sequence). The CDR3 has 16 residues. J was trimmed by 0 bases and V by 5 bases; bases with no gene match: 7. The CDR3 sequence is CASSPRDREVNTEAFF. Here the CDR3 DNA reads TGTGCCAGCAGCCCCCGGGACAGGGAAGTGAACACTGAAGCTTTCTTT.

The chain carries TRBV28 and TRBJ1-1; TRBD1 matches at 7 bases. Germline V lookup: CDR1 MDHEN, CDR2 SYDVKM. With V trimmed by 3 bases and J by 0 bases, 13 bases remained unmatched. The CDR3 consists of 18 residues. CDR3 loop: CASSLGAGGIGVNTEAFF. Written as DNA, the CDR3 is TGTGCCAGCAGTTTGGGGGCAGGGGGTATAGGTGTGAACACTGAAGCTTTCTTT.

This sequence joins TRBV27 and TRBJ1-6; D unresolved. The CDR3 runs to 12 residues. Deletions cut 7 bases from V and 9 bases from J, with 10 bases between. CDR1 and CDR2 from the germline V gene are MNHEY and SMNVEV (reference sequence). This CDR3 reads CASKIGGSPLHF. The CDR3 DNA follows: TGTGCCAGCAAGATCGGCGGTTCACCCCTCCACTTT.